This T cell receptor (beta chain) was retrieved from a study of T cell repertoires in cytomegalovirus infection. Study in general: Carrying CMV and the relevant HLA type showed in public TCR beta signatures. The study, taken as a whole, reports: Frequencies of public TCR beta families were cumulated, and this identified carriers of CMV plus the relevant HLA. HLA-C-restricted CMV-specific TCR beta clonotypes prevailed in the ex vivo response.

Germline V gene sequence: CDR1 SGHTA, CDR2 FQGNSA. The V and J ends lost 3 bases and 0 bases respectively, with 10 bases between them. CDR3 length: 15 residues. TCRdb analysed the reads with MiXCR anew, one entry per CDR3 protein. The table has more than 400,000 distinct CDR3 sequences, 26% seen once. This clonotype occurred many times. The target antigen is unknown. This TCR derives from a human donor in good health (CMV status not recorded). Some clones in this sample may be carry-over from other donors' samples. J is TRBJ2-3 and V is TRBV7-2; perhaps TRBD2 as D (6 bases). The specimen sequenced was PBMCs. CDR3 loop: CASSLGLRSTDTQYF. CDR3 bases: TGTGCCAGCAGCTTGGGACTCCGGAGCACAGATACGCAGTATTTT.